Described below is a single T cell receptor beta chain sequence and its context. Clones were sequenced by immunoSEQ multiplex PCR, and TCRdb holds only the in-frame ones, with some missing. The sample totals roughly 30,000 clones. The sample originates from a study of T cells in women clearing cervical HPV infection. Study as a whole: Case blood drawn at lesion detection; control blood after infection cleared.

Sequencing was done on a sample of blood buffy coat. The receptor's source is a woman between 18 and 75 years old with a cervical HPV16 infection that either progressed to CIN3+ or cleared (not recorded which).

The CDR3 here is CASSLDSYNEQFF. CDR3 DNA (partial): TGCGCCAGCAGCTTGGACAGTTACAATGAG. V gene TRBV5-1 combines with J gene TRBJ2-1; D is unresolved. Read coverage stops 3 residues before the CDR3 terminus; the germline J gene supplies the remainder. V dropped 0 bases and J dropped 4 bases, with 5 bases sitting between them. Germline CDR1 SGHRS, CDR2 YFSETQ. The length of the CDR3 is 13 residues.